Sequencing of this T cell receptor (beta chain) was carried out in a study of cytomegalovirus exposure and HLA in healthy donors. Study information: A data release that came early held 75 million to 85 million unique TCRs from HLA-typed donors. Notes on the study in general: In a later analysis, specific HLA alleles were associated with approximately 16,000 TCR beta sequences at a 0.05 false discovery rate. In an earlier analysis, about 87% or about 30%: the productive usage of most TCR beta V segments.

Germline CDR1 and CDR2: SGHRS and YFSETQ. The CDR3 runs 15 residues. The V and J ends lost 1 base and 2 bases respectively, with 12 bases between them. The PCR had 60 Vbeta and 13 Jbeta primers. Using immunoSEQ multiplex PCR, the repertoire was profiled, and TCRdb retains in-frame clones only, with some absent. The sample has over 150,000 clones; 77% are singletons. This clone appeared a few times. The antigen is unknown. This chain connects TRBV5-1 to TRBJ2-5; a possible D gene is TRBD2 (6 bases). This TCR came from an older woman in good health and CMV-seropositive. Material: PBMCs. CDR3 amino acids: CASSLPRLDQETQYF. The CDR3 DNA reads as TGCGCCAGCAGCTTGCCCCGACTAGATCAAGAGACCCAGTACTTC.